Listed here are 23 T cell receptor beta chains from one sample, sequenced in a study of beta chain features in type 1 diabetes. Expressed TCRB transcripts were sequenced after all isolated RNA was converted to cDNA. Using immunoSEQ multiplex PCR, the repertoire was profiled, and TCRdb retains in-frame clones only, with some absent. The sample lists 130,000 to 150,000 clones, about 8.7% seen once, with roughly 0.74% in the top ten. The specimen sequenced was central memory CD4+ T cells from blood. These receptor sequences come from a man aged 18 to 30 in good health.

This chain links TRBV5-1 with TRBJ2-7; D gene uncertain. V shed 1 base and J shed 9 bases, with 11 bases lying between them. The CDR3 loop spans 12 amino acids. The germline V gene has CDR1 SGHRS and CDR2 YFSETQ. The CDR3 DNA follows: TGCGCCAGCAGCTTGTGGTCCGATAGGCAGTACTTC. It is translated as CASSLWSDRQYF.

This sequence joins TRBV7-2 and TRBJ2-5; TRBD2 agrees at 10 bases. V was clipped by 4 bases and J by 2 bases; unmatched bases: 13. Germline assignment: CDR1 SGHTA and CDR2 FQGNSA. The CDR3 runs 18 residues. CDR3 protein: CASSSKLAGTSNQETQYF. The CDR3 nucleotides are TGTGCCAGCAGCTCAAAACTAGCGGGGACTTCTAATCAAGAGACCCAGTACTTC.

The rearrangement uses TRBV5-6 and TRBJ1-5; D may be TRBD1 (5 bases). In germline, CDR1 is SGHDT, CDR2 YYEEEE. V lost 3 bases and J 11 bases, leaving 21 bases between the germline ends. The CDR3 runs 15 residues. The CDR3, as DNA: TGTGCCAGCAGCTACTTGGGAGGCGGCGGGGGAGCCCAGCATTTT. Protein sequence: CASSYLGGGGGAQHF. Full variable domain (outside the CDR3, taken from reference TRBV5-6 and TRBJ1-5): DAGVTQSPTHLIKTRGQQVTLRCSPKSGHDTVSWYQQALGQGPQFIFQYYEEEERQRGNFPDRFSGHQFPNYSSELNVNALLLGDSALYLCASSYLGGGGGAQHFGDGTRLSIL.

This chain links TRBV19 with TRBJ2-2; 8 bases are a match to TRBD1. V lost 6 bases and J lost 5; bases outside the gene matches: 8. This CDR3 spans 15 amino acids. Germline V gene lookup returns CDR1 LNHDA and CDR2 SQIVND (reference sequence). This chain's CDR3 is CASRLGTGQTGELFF. For the CDR3, the DNA is TGTGCCAGTAGGCTCGGGACAGGTCAAACCGGGGAGCTGTTTTTT.

This clone was seen a few times. This chain links TRBV5-1 with TRBJ2-1; D perhaps matches TRBD2 (6 bases). The CDR3 runs to 15 residues. Trimming cost V 4 bases and J 5 bases, with 16 bases left between them. CDR1 is SGHRS and CDR2 is YFSETQ in the germline V gene. Written as DNA, the CDR3 is TGCGCCAGCAGCCTCGTCGGGGGAACAAACAATGAGCAGTTCTTC. Amino acid sequence: CASSLVGGTNNEQFF.

The J gene is TRBJ2-3, the V gene TRBV19, with no clear D. The CDR3 spans 12 residues. The V and J ends lost 3 bases and 6 bases respectively, with 7 bases between them. Germline V gene data show CDR1 as LNHDA and CDR2 as SQIVND (reference sequence). The chain's CDR3 is CASSIFRDTQYF. CDR3 coding DNA: TGTGCCAGTAGTATTTTCAGGGATACGCAGTATTTT.

J is TRBJ1-4 and V is TRBV5-1; TRBD1 might be the D (6 bases). The CDR3 totals 15 residues. With 2 bases removed from V and 3 bases from J, the gap between germline ends came to 11 bases. Per the germline V gene, CDR1 is SGHRS and CDR2 is YFSETQ. DNA of the CDR3: TGCGCCAGCAGCTTCTCAGGGGCGGCTAATGAAAAACTGTTTTTT. Translation gives CASSFSGAANEKLFF.

This clone turned up a few times. The chain is built from TRBV7-2 and TRBJ2-7; a possible D gene is TRBD2 (5 bases). Germline loops: CDR1 SGHTA, CDR2 FQGNSA. Trimming removed 5 bases at V and 3 bases at J, with 20 bases between. The CDR3 has 16 amino acids. The CDR3 DNA reads TGTGCCAGCAGCGCCAAGCGGTCATTAGGAGGCTACGAGCAGTACTTC. It is translated as CASSAKRSLGGYEQYF. The variable domain in full, completed from reference TRBV7-2 and TRBJ2-7, reads GAGVSQSPSNKVTEKGKDVELRCDPISGHTALYWYRQSLGQGLEFLIYFQGNSAPDKSGLPSDRFSAERTGGSVSTLTIQRTQQEDSAVYLCASSAKRSLGGYEQYFGPGTRLTVT.

The chain couples TRBV18 to TRBJ2-7; tentative D call: TRBD1 (5 bases). The germline CDR1 and CDR2 sequences are KGHSH and LQKENI. There are 14 residues in the CDR3. Deletions cut 2 bases from V and 3 bases from J, with 11 bases between. CDR3 region: CASSPTSDSYEQYF. The CDR3 DNA follows: TGTGCCAGCTCACCAACTTCCGACAGCTACGAGCAGTACTTC.

V gene TRBV6-1 combines with J gene TRBJ2-3; D might be TRBD1 (5 bases). The V and J ends lost 6 bases and 5 bases respectively, with 15 bases between them. CDR3 length: 14 residues. From germline, CDR1 is MNHNS and CDR2 SASEGT. CDR3 coding DNA: TGTGCCAGCAGCCCACGGACAAGTGAAGATACGCAGTATTTT. It translates to CASSPRTSEDTQYF.

This clone has only a few counts. The J gene is TRBJ2-2, the V gene TRBV27; possible D gene TRBD2, 6 bases. CDR1 and CDR2 from the germline V gene are MNHEY and SMNVEV (reference sequence). The V end lost 8 bases, the J end lost 3 bases, and 19 bases lay between the germline ends. This CDR3 contains 16 residues. This CDR3 is CASSDYRTQYTGELFF. CDR3 bases: TGTGCCAGCTCGGACTACCGGACACAGTACACCGGGGAGCTGTTTTTT.

The chain couples TRBV18 to TRBJ1-5, with a weak D call TRBD1 (6 bases). Germline lookup yields CDR1 KGHSH and CDR2 LQKENI. This CDR3 has 15 residues. Trimming stripped 3 bases from V and 3 bases from J, with 12 bases between. CDR3 nucleotides: TGTGCCAGCTCACCTCCTGGGGGCCCCAATCAGCCCCAGCATTTT. Protein product: CASSPPGGPNQPQHF.

The sample holds a few counts of this clone. The chain employs TRBV5-1 and TRBJ2-2; D is possibly TRBD1 (6 bases). Germline CDR1 reads SGHRS; CDR2 reads YFSETQ. The V gene lost 0 bases and the J gene lost 7 bases, with 7 bases spanning the gap. This CDR3 is 13 amino acids long. The CDR3 here is CASSLGTDGELFF. Here the CDR3 DNA reads TGCGCCAGCAGCTTGGGGACAGACGGGGAGCTGTTTTTT.

This chain joins TRBV18 and TRBJ2-1, with a weak D call TRBD2 (6 bases). The CDR3 has 13 residues. The V gene's germline CDR1 is KGHSH and CDR2 LQKENI. The germline V and J ends were trimmed by 1 base and 9 bases, with 10 bases remaining between them. CDR3 sequence reads: CASSPLVSGEQFF. CDR3 DNA: TGTGCCAGCTCACCACTGGTTAGCGGTGAGCAGTTCTTC.

This clone was seen more than once but under ten times. This rearrangement joins TRBV28 to TRBJ1-3, with a tentative D call TRBD1 (6 bases). CDR3 length equals 13 residues. V was trimmed by 6 bases and J by 4 bases, leaving 10 bases between them. The germline gives CDR1 MDHEN, CDR2 SYDVKM. CDR3 amino acids: CASRWTAGNTIYF. CDR3 nucleotides: TGTGCCAGCAGGTGGACAGCAGGAAACACCATATATTTT.

V is TRBV6-1 and J is TRBJ2-2; D may be TRBD1 (8 bases). The germline V and J ends were trimmed by 5 bases and 4 bases, with 14 bases remaining between them. There are 15 residues in the CDR3. Per the germline V gene, CDR1 is MNHNS and CDR2 is SASEGT. CDR3 sequence: CASSSTGGVTGELFF. The DNA for the CDR3 is TGTGCCAGCAGTTCTACAGGGGGGGTCACCGGGGAGCTGTTTTTT.

Points on this clone: One end of the junction is discordant with germline, which a read error may explain. The chain uses TRBV11-2 and TRBJ2-3; no definite D call. Looked up from germline, CDR1 is SGHAT and CDR2 is FQNNGV. CDR3 length: 16 residues. The CDR3 bases are TGTGCCAGCAGCTCCGGTTTGTCCAATAGCTTAGATCCGCAGTATTTT. Translated: CASSSGLSNSLDPQYF.

In its sample, this clone was seen many times. The DNA of the CDR3 is TGTGCCAGCAGCTTTGACGGAGGACAAGGGGGTACGCAGTATTTT. It specifies CASSFDGGQGGTQYF. The chain is built from TRBV11-2 and TRBJ2-3, with D possibly TRBD1 on 6 matching bases. The germline V gene encodes CDR1 SGHAT and CDR2 FQNNGV. The CDR3 extends over 15 amino acids. Trimming shortened V by 3 bases and J by 8 bases, and 18 bases separated the two germline ends.

The chain has TRBV5-4 and TRBJ2-3; 8 bases agree with TRBD2. V shed 1 base and J 4 bases; nucleotides not matched to a gene: 5. There are 15 residues in the CDR3. The V gene's germline CDR1 is SGHNT and CDR2 YYREEE (reference sequence). CDR3: CASSLRAGEADTQYF. Here the CDR3 DNA reads TGTGCCAGCAGCTTGAGAGCGGGGGAGGCAGATACGCAGTATTTT.

The chain recombines TRBV2 with TRBJ2-6, with TRBD1 matching 7 bases. The V and J ends lost 5 bases and 1 base, in that order; junction bases with no gene match: 5. This CDR3 region has 16 residues. Germline V gene data show CDR1 as SNHLY and CDR2 as FYNNEI. CDR3 coding DNA: TGTGCCAGCAGTCGACAGGGTGTGTCTGGGGCCAACGTCCTGACTTTC. Residues: CASSRQGVSGANVLTF. Full variable domain (missing parts from reference TRBV2 and TRBJ2-6): EPEVTQTPSHQVTQMGQEVILRCVPISNHLYFYWYRQILGQKVEFLVSFYNNEISEKSEIFDDQFSVERPDGSNFTLKIRSTKLEDSAMYFCASSRQGVSGANVLTFGAGSRLTVL.

The sample holds a few counts of this clone. The chain carries TRBV7-3 and TRBJ1-2; D remains ambiguous. The germline gives CDR1 SGHTA, CDR2 FQGTGA. The CDR3 sequence is 13 residues long. V was clipped by 5 bases and J by 8 bases, with 15 bases between them. The CDR3 DNA follows: TGTGCCAGCAGCCCCCAAGATGGCTCGGGCTACACCTTC. It is translated as CASSPQDGSGYTF.

In this sample, this clone turned up a few times. The genes are TRBV7-2 and TRBJ2-1, with 8 bases fitting TRBD2. The CDR3 extends over 13 amino acids. The V gene end was trimmed by 5 bases and the J gene end by 7 bases; junction bases not matched to a gene: 4. Germline CDR1 reads SGHTA; CDR2 reads FQGNSA. CDR3 in amino acids: CASSLGLVNEQFF. CDR3 in DNA: TGTGCCAGCAGCCTGGGACTAGTAAATGAGCAGTTCTTC.

In this sample, this clone turned up a few times. The chain joins TRBV10-3 to TRBJ2-1, with 9 bases fitting TRBD2. CDR3 size: 15 residues. The germline gives CDR1 ENHRY, CDR2 SYGVKD. Unmatched junction bases numbered 7, after V lost 6 bases and J lost 4 bases. In nucleotides, the CDR3 is TGTGCCATCAGGCCTAGCGGGGCTTTGTACAATGAGCAGTTCTTC. Its translation: CAIRPSGALYNEQFF.